This T cell receptor (beta chain) came from a study of T-cell reconstitution after alpha-beta-depleted transplantation in children. Germline CDR1 reads MDHEN; CDR2 reads SYDVKM. Between the trimmed V and J ends, which lost 9 bases and 0 bases, there was a span of 9 bases. The CDR3 has 14 residues. As it was prepared, the TCRbeta library received unique molecular identifiers. From the PCR reads, TCRdb called clonotypes with MiXCR, one entry per CDR3 protein. The table records around 700,000 distinct CDR3 sequences, less than 15% of them present only once. General study results and limits: By one year post-transplant, T-cell counts and diversity largely arose from T cells that were newly produced. Several hundred rapidly expanded clones from non-depleted graft cells reportedly supplied alpha-beta T cells about two months post-transplant. Surviving recipient T cells and intrathymic progenitors accounted for some patients' high TCRbeta diversity at day 60.

This clonotype occurred a few times. Antigen specificity is unknown. This sample comprised PBMCs, obtained before TCRalphabeta/CD19-depleted stem cell transplant. The receptor comes from a girl aged 2 to 9 with congenital amegakaryocytic thrombocytopenia, due to receive a stem cell transplant. The chain uses TRBV28 and TRBJ2-6; weak D call: TRBD1 (6 bases). DNA for the CDR3: TGTGCCAGTAAACAGGGCTCTGGGGCCAACGTCCTGACTTTC. Translating gives CASKQGSGANVLTF.